This T cell receptor (beta chain) was captured by sequencing in a study of shared clonotypes between healthy human individuals. Turning to the study itself: Per donor, CD8 memory used one plate, CD8 naive used two, CD4 memory used three and CD4 naive used three. Whole-study results and caveats: Since donors were few, the genetic and exposure-history diversity represented was limited.

For this clone: The antigen remains undetermined.

Trimming left V 8 bases short and J 2 bases short, with 10 bases between. Germline V gene sequence: CDR1 SGHDN, CDR2 FVKESK. CDR3 length: 12 amino acids. The assay was immunoSEQ multiplex PCR, and TCRdb's table has in-frame clones only and misses some. Altogether some 240,000 clones are present, 50% to 75% being singletons, with the ten largest covering 11%. The chain has TRBV14 and TRBJ2-7; tentative D call: TRBD2 (5 bases). Sequencing input: memory CD4+ T cells sorted from blood. Subset here: CD45RA-negative fraction. This sequence was found in a man aged 25 to 45 in good health. The CDR3 nucleotides are TGTGCCAGCGCGAGGGTAACCTACGAGCAGTACTTC. It specifies CASARVTYEQYF.